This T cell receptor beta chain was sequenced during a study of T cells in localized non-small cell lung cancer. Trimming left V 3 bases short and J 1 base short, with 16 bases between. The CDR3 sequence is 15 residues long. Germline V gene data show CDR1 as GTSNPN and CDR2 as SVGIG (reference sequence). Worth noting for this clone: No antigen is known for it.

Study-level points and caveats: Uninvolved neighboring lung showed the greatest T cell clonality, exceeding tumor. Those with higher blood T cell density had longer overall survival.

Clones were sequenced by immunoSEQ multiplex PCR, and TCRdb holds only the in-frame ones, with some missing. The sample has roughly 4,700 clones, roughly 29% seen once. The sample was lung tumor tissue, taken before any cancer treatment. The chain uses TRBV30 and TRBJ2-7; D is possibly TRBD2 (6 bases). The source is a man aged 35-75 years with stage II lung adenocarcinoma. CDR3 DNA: TGTGCCTGGAGGCCCGGGGGACTGAGGTCCTACGAGCAGTACTTC. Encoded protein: CAWRPGGLRSYEQYF.